Shown below are 31 T cell receptor beta chains from a single sample sequenced in a study of T cell responses to AZD1222 COVID-19 vaccine. Data came from immunoSEQ multiplex PCR; TCRdb stores just in-frame clones and leaves some out. The repertoire includes 53,000 or so clones, around 86% of them detected once, and around 6.5% sits in the top ten. Source: peripheral blood, taken 28 days after the second AZD1222 dose. The receptors come from an adult who received the AZD1222 COVID-19 vaccine.

V and J are TRBV3-1 (or the pseudogene TRBV3-2) and TRBJ2-1; 10 nucleotides agree with TRBD2. J was trimmed by 6 bases and V by 1 base; bases with no gene match: 0. The CDR3 has 14 residues. Per the germline V gene, CDR1 is LGHDT and CDR2 is YNNKEL (reference sequence). The DNA of the CDR3 is TGTGCCAGCAGCCAAGGGACTAGCGGCAATGAGCAGTTCTTC. Translated: CASSQGTSGNEQFF.

This clone came up once. CDR3 in amino acids: CASSQDLGLASNEQFF. In DNA form, the CDR3 reads TGTGCCAGCAGCCAAGATCTAGGACTAGCGTCCAATGAGCAGTTCTTC. This chain links TRBV3-1 (or the pseudogene TRBV3-2) with TRBJ2-1; TRBD2 agrees at 9 bases. The germline gives CDR1 LGHDT, CDR2 YNNKEL (reference sequence). The CDR3 has 16 amino acids. J gave up 6 bases and V 0 bases, and 6 bases lay outside the gene matches.

The rearrangement joins TRBV9 to TRBJ2-3; TRBD2 might be the D (6 bases). The germline V gene has CDR1 SGDLS and CDR2 YYNGEE. The CDR3 is 15 amino acids. With 0 bases removed from V and 3 bases from J, the gap between germline ends came to 11 bases. CDR3 bases: TGTGCCAGCAGCGTAGAAGGAGGGAGGACAGATACGCAGTATTTT. Protein sequence: CASSVEGGRTDTQYF.

The chain joins TRBV19 to TRBJ1-5; unclear D gene. The CDR3 spans 15 residues. V was shortened by 3 bases and J by 6 bases, with 15 bases between the two germline ends. Looked up from germline, CDR1 is LNHDA and CDR2 is SQIVND (reference sequence). CDR3 sequence: CASSILPAEGQPQHF. The CDR3 DNA reads as TGTGCCAGTAGTATTCTACCCGCGGAGGGTCAGCCCCAGCATTTT.

The chain combines TRBV12-5 with TRBJ2-7, with 8 bases aligning to TRBD1. This CDR3 is 13 amino acids long. V lost 5 bases to trimming and J lost 7 bases; unmatched junction nucleotides: 7. The germline CDR1 and CDR2 sequences are LGHNT and FRNRAP. The chain's CDR3 is CASGPGTGREQYF. The CDR3 nucleotides read TGTGCTAGTGGTCCAGGGACAGGACGTGAGCAGTACTTC.

The chain couples TRBV28 to TRBJ2-1; TRBD2 matches 10 bases. The J segment lost 5 bases and the V segment lost 8 bases, leaving 15 bases of the junction unmatched. Per the germline V gene, CDR1 is MDHEN and CDR2 is SYDVKM. The CDR3 is 17 amino acids. The CDR3 spells CASPASGSPGLNNEQFF. The CDR3, as DNA: TGTGCCAGCCCGGCTAGCGGGAGCCCGGGTCTAAACAATGAGCAGTTCTTC.

This chain joins TRBV7-3 and TRBJ1-2, with 9 bases identical to TRBD1. Germline V lookup: CDR1 SGHTA, CDR2 FQGTGA. V was clipped by 6 bases and J by 10 bases; unmatched bases: 6. The CDR3 length is 12 residues. CDR3 amino acids: CASRPDRGDYTF. The CDR3 DNA reads TGTGCCAGCAGACCGGACAGGGGAGACTACACCTTC.

This clone appeared a few times. V is TRBV19 and J is TRBJ2-1; possible D gene TRBD2, 6 bases. Looked up from germline, CDR1 is LNHDA and CDR2 is SQIVND (reference sequence). V dropped 3 bases and J dropped 8 bases, with 20 bases sitting between them. CDR3 length: 16 amino acids. In DNA, the CDR3 is TGTGCCAGTAGTATGCTTTGGCGGGATGGCCCACATGAGCAGTTCTTC. Translating it yields CASSMLWRDGPHEQFF.

The rearrangement joins TRBV7-2 to TRBJ2-3; unclear D gene. CDR1 and CDR2 from the germline V gene are SGHTA and FQGNSA. CDR3 length equals 15 residues. The ends were cut back, 3 bases at V and 3 bases at J, with 13 bases in the middle. CDR3 amino acids: CASSFLIDGTDTQYF. The CDR3 DNA reads as TGTGCCAGCAGCTTTTTGATCGACGGGACAGATACGCAGTATTTT.

The CDR3 protein is CASSVLAGQETQYF. The CDR3 nucleotides are TGTGCCAGCAGTGTTTTAGCGGGGCAAGAGACCCAGTACTTC. The chain has TRBV2 and TRBJ2-5; 8 bases are a match to TRBD2. CDR3 length: 14 residues. CDR1 is SNHLY, CDR2 FYNNEI, per germline. V gave up 4 bases and J gave up 2 bases; unmatched junction bases: 3. Based on the CDR3 plus reference TRBV2 and TRBJ2-5, the full variable domain is EPEVTQTPSHQVTQMGQEVILRCVPISNHLYFYWYRQILGQKVEFLVSFYNNEISEKSEIFDDQFSVERPDGSNFTLKIRSTKLEDSAMYFCASSVLAGQETQYFGPGTRLLVL.

This clone has a single count. This sequence joins TRBV6-6 and TRBJ2-1; 10 nucleotides match TRBD2. The CDR3 is made up of 15 amino acids. Trimming took 4 bases from V and 4 from J; bases not matched to a gene: 4. Germline V gives CDR1 MNHNY, CDR2 SVGAGI (reference sequence). The CDR3 DNA is TGTGCCAGCAGTTCCCAAGCGGGGGGGTACAATGAGCAGTTCTTC. It specifies CASSSQAGGYNEQFF.

This sequence joins TRBV29-1 and TRBJ1-4, with TRBD1 as a possible D gene (5 bases). The V end lost 7 bases, the J end lost 2 bases, and 14 bases lay between the germline ends. The length of the CDR3 is 14 residues. Germline CDR1 reads SQVTM; CDR2 reads ANQGSEA. For the CDR3, the DNA is TGCAGCGGCCAAGTGGGGGGGACTAATGAAAAACTGTTTTTT. Translated: CSGQVGGTNEKLFF. The variable domain in full, with the rest retrieved from reference TRBV29-1 and TRBJ1-4, is SAVISQKPSRDICQRGTSLTIQCQVDSQVTMMFWYRQQPGQSLTLIATANQGSEATYESGFVIDKFPISRPNLTFSTLTVSNMSPEDSSIYLCSGQVGGTNEKLFFGSGTQLSVL.

The chain combines TRBV6-5 with TRBJ2-7; 10 bases agree with TRBD2. Germline loops: CDR1 MNHEY, CDR2 SVGAGI. This CDR3 is built from 15 residues. V lost 2 bases and J lost 0; bases outside the gene matches: 1. The DNA of the CDR3 is TGTGCCAGCAGTTACCCTAGCGGGAGCTCCTACGAGCAGTACTTC. This codes for CASSYPSGSSYEQYF.

This clone was found a few times. The rearrangement uses TRBV10-1 and TRBJ2-3; 12 bases map to TRBD1. After removal of 5 bases from V and 3 bases from J, the junction contained 6 bases not matched to a gene. The CDR3 is made up of 16 amino acids. Per germline, CDR1 WNHNN and CDR2 SYGVQD (reference sequence). This CDR3 reads CASSSGTGGETDTQYF. The CDR3 DNA follows: TGCGCCAGCAGTTCCGGGACAGGGGGCGAAACAGATACGCAGTATTTT.

On this clone: Other DNA sequences within the sample encode an identical CDR3. The V call is TRBV19, the J call TRBJ2-7; D uncertain. V lost 3 bases to trimming and J lost 3 bases, with 9 bases between them. The germline V gene has CDR1 LNHDA and CDR2 SQIVND (reference sequence). This CDR3 spans 13 amino acids. The CDR3 here is CASSIGGFYEQYF. The DNA of the CDR3 is TGTGCCAGTAGTATCGGTGGCTTCTACGAGCAGTACTTC.

The chain employs TRBV3-1 (or the pseudogene TRBV3-2) and TRBJ2-6, with a weak D call TRBD1 (5 bases). V gave up 3 bases and J gave up 4 bases, with 10 bases separating them. Per germline, CDR1 LGHDT and CDR2 YNNKEL (reference sequence). The CDR3 is 15 amino acids. CDR3 in amino acids: CASSHQGIGANVLTF. The CDR3 DNA reads as TGTGCCAGCAGCCATCAGGGAATAGGGGCCAACGTCCTGACTTTC.

This clone has a handful of counts. The CDR3 nucleotides are TGTGCCAGTAGTATACCCTCCGGGTCAGAACCTAATCAGCCCCAGCATTTT. Encoded protein: CASSIPSGSEPNQPQHF. The V gene is TRBV19, the J gene TRBJ1-5; D gene uncertain. Trimming removed 2 bases at V and 4 bases at J, with 18 bases between. CDR1 is LNHDA, CDR2 SQIVND, per germline (reference sequence). The CDR3 is made up of 17 amino acids.

The chain couples TRBV5-6 to TRBJ1-2; a weak D match, TRBD1 (5 bases). This CDR3 spans 13 amino acids. Looked up from germline, CDR1 is SGHDT and CDR2 is YYEEEE. V lost 2 bases, J lost 4 bases, and 9 bases lay in between. DNA for the CDR3: TGTGCCAGCAGCTTTCGGACAAGCTATGGCTACACCTTC. Translated: CASSFRTSYGYTF.

The chain joins TRBV10-3 to TRBJ1-6; weak D call: TRBD1 (5 bases). The ends were cut back, 6 bases at V and 8 bases at J, with 14 bases in the middle. The CDR3 totals 14 residues. Per the germline V gene, CDR1 is ENHRY and CDR2 is SYGVKD. The CDR3 protein is CAIRPGRDDSPLHF. In DNA, the CDR3 is TGTGCCATCAGACCGGGACGTGATGATTCACCCCTCCACTTT.

The chain uses TRBV6-5 and TRBJ1-2; 11 bases fit TRBD1. V shed 5 bases and J 6 bases; nucleotides not matched to a gene: 8. Germline V gives CDR1 MNHEY, CDR2 SVGAGI. The CDR3 is made up of 15 amino acids. CDR3 amino acids: CASSSRDRGVDGYTF. CDR3 nucleotides: TGTGCCAGCAGTAGCCGGGACAGGGGGGTGGATGGCTACACCTTC.

The chain recombines TRBV29-1 with TRBJ2-1; D is ambiguous. Germline-derived CDR1 and CDR2 are SQVTM and ANQGSEA. V lost 7 bases to trimming and J lost 6 bases, with 16 bases between them. This CDR3 is built from 13 residues. CDR3 amino acids: CSADRIATNEQFF. For the CDR3, the DNA is TGCAGCGCTGATCGAATTGCCACCAATGAGCAGTTCTTC.

This clone was counted a few times. The V and J genes are TRBV7-3 and TRBJ2-2; TRBD2 matches at 7 bases. The CDR3 has 12 residues. The V and J ends lost 4 bases and 9 bases, in that order; junction bases with no gene match: 2. CDR1 SGHTA and CDR2 FQGTGA come from the germline V gene. CDR3 bases: TGTGCCAGCAGCTGGGGGGGAAGGGAGCTGTTTTTT. Translating it yields CASSWGGRELFF. The full variable domain, rest sourced from reference TRBV7-3 and TRBJ2-2, is GAGVSQTPSNKVTEKGKYVELRCDPISGHTALYWYRQSLGQGPEFLIYFQGTGAADDSGLPNDRFFAVRPEGSVSTLKIQRTERGDSAVYLCASSWGGRELFFGEGSRLTVL.

V usage is TRBV27 and J usage is TRBJ2-1; 14 positions agree with TRBD2. The V gene end was trimmed by 4 bases and the J gene end by 9 bases; junction bases not matched to a gene: 11. Germline CDR1 is MNHEY and CDR2 is SMNVEV (reference sequence). The CDR3 runs to 17 residues. The CDR3 reads CASSSNIGLAGGFEQFF. The CDR3 bases are TGTGCCAGCAGTTCCAACATTGGACTAGCGGGAGGATTTGAGCAGTTCTTC.

This rearrangement joins TRBV14 to TRBJ2-7, with no clear D. Between the trimmed V and J ends, which lost 2 bases and 8 bases, there was a span of 10 bases. The CDR3 contains 12 residues. The germline CDR1 and CDR2 sequences are SGHDN and FVKESK. The CDR3 protein is CASSQLGYQQYF. Written as DNA, the CDR3 is TGTGCCAGCAGCCAACTGGGGTACCAGCAGTACTTC.

This chain uses TRBV27 with TRBJ2-7, with D hard to call. CDR1 and CDR2 from the germline V gene are MNHEY and SMNVEV (reference sequence). V gave up 6 bases and J gave up 3 bases, with 9 bases separating them. CDR3 length: 12 residues. The CDR3 coding sequence is TGTGCCAGCAGCTTAGAAGACTACGAGCAGTACTTC. It yields the protein CASSLEDYEQYF.

CDR3 bases: TGTGCCAGCAGGAGCGCCGGGGGCAGCTCCTACGAGCAGTACTTC. Its protein product is CASRSAGGSSYEQYF. V usage is TRBV28 and J usage is TRBJ2-7; D is possibly TRBD1 or TRBD2 (6 bases each). From germline, CDR1 is MDHEN and CDR2 SYDVKM. With 6 bases removed from V and 0 bases from J, the gap between germline ends came to 15 bases. CDR3 length: 15 residues.

J is TRBJ2-7 and V is TRBV13, with D perhaps matching TRBD1 (6 bases). Per germline, CDR1 PRHDT and CDR2 FYEKMQ (reference sequence). This CDR3 spans 15 amino acids. Trimming removed 4 bases at V and 2 bases at J, with 15 bases between. Here the CDR3 DNA reads TGTGCCAGCAGCTCCCTGGACAGCCTACCCTACGAGCAGTACTTC. Translating it yields CASSSLDSLPYEQYF.

The J gene is TRBJ2-5, the V gene TRBV14; 12 bases map to TRBD2. The trim removed 6 bases at V and 4 bases at J, leaving 6 bases unmatched. Germline CDR1 and CDR2: SGHDN and FVKESK. There are 15 residues in the CDR3. CDR3 bases: TGTGCCAGCAGGGCGACTAGCGGGAGCCCAGAGACCCAGTACTTC. Translation: CASRATSGSPETQYF.

The chain combines TRBV4-1 with TRBJ1-3, with D unclear. This CDR3 contains 12 residues. Germline-derived CDR1 and CDR2 are MGHRA and YSYEKL. The V end lost 4 bases, the J end lost 11 bases, and 12 bases lay between the germline ends. DNA of the CDR3: TGCGCCAGCAGCCTCCACGGCCCACCCATATATTTT. Amino acids: CASSLHGPPIYF.

V gene TRBV11-3 combines with J gene TRBJ2-1; D is uncertain. This CDR3 is built from 12 residues. V was clipped by 5 bases and J by 7 bases, with 9 bases between them. CDR1 and CDR2 from the germline V gene are SGHNT and YENEEA. The CDR3 sequence: CASSLIQNEQFF. CDR3 DNA sequence: TGTGCCAGCAGCCTCATTCAGAATGAGCAGTTCTTC.

The chain is built from TRBV6-5 and TRBJ1-2, with D perhaps matching TRBD1 (6 bases). Germline loops: CDR1 MNHEY, CDR2 SVGAGI. The CDR3 has 14 amino acids. The CDR3, as DNA: TGTGCTACCGGGGGGCGAAGTTGGGACTATGGCTACACCTTC. It yields the protein CATGGRSWDYGYTF.